A selection of T cell receptor beta chains follows, all from one sample in a study of blood T cell repertoires in COVID-19. Profiling relied on immunoSEQ multiplex PCR, and the TCRdb table lists in-frame clones only, not all of them. In the table there are 200,000 to 250,000 clones, 75% to 85% of which are singletons. Sequencing was performed on peripheral blood. Receptors originate from a woman of 80 years or more with COVID-19, enrolled during active disease. Each CDR3 is given with its conserved first and last residue.

TRBJ1-3,TRBV5-1,CASRQGSSGNTIYF
TRBJ2-3,TRBV6-6,CASERLVVGTDTQYF
TRBJ1-2,TRBV27,CASSFQGFVGYTF
TRBJ1-1,TRBV5-5,CASSSQGINTEAFF
TRBJ1-5,TRBV6-5,CASSSDRPLNQPQHF
TRBJ2-3,TRBV25-1,CASSEGGARGDTQYF
TRBJ1-5,TRBV7-9,CASSVGTGGDQPQHF
TRBJ1-3,TRBV9,CASSVRPGNTIYF
TRBJ2-3,TRBV29-1,CSVEDAAGDPTTQYF
TRBJ1-3,TRBV28,CASSVRSIGLNTIYF
TRBJ2-7,TRBV5-4,CASSSTSGGLYEQYF
TRBJ1-3,TRBV7-9,CASSLRTGSLSGNTIYF
TRBJ2-2,TRBV9,CASSVAGHHTGELFF
TRBJ2-3,TRBV10-3,CAIRPEGAEDTQYF
TRBJ1-4,TRBV18,CASSSSQGAEKLFF
TRBJ2-1,TRBV4-3,CASSQVGGKRISEQFF
TRBJ1-1,TRBV6-6,CASRPGQINTEAFF
TRBJ1-1,TRBV12-3/TRBV12-4,CASTLTGGAFF
TRBJ2-7,TRBV4-2,CASSQEEAASGEYSYEQYF
TRBJ2-5,TRBV18,CASSPLPLAGGQQETQYF
TRBJ2-2,TRBV5-1,CASSSRTSGRTGELFF
TRBJ2-1,TRBV7-3,CASSLGRGTYNEQFF
TRBJ2-7,TRBV5-1,CASSLVRGEQYF
TRBJ1-2,TRBV6-2/TRBV6-3,CASRQTANYGYTF
TRBJ1-5,TRBV18,CASSPQALLGQGSNQPQHF
TRBJ2-3,TRBV4-1,CASSPREGKTGTDTQYF
TRBJ2-1,TRBV4-2,CASSQGAGPRSNEQFF
TRBJ1-2,TRBV7-2,CASSLGGQGNYGYTF
TRBJ1-2,TRBV5-6,CASSPLGGQFLSGYTF
TRBJ1-5,TRBV28,CASSRGQGINQPQHF
TRBJ2-1,TRBV6-5,CASNGLAGDNEQFF
TRBJ1-1,TRBV3-1/TRBV3-2,CASRRQNTEAFF
TRBJ2-3,TRBV7-9,CASRQGLAKGVRTDTQYF
TRBJ2-7,TRBV6-5,CASSQGQITYF
TRBJ1-3,TRBV10-1,CSLPPGQGGNTIYF
TRBJ1-3,TRBV18,CASSPRAGQGNTIYF
TRBJ1-4,TRBV6-5,CASSYQGNNEKLFF
TRBJ2-3,TRBV3-1/TRBV3-2,CASSTRDFASTDTQYF
TRBJ1-1,TRBV4-1,CASSHQAYTEAFF
TRBJ2-3,TRBV28,CASSRAGTGGADTQYF
TRBJ1-6,TRBV2,CASSLSQGNSPLHF
TRBJ2-2,TRBV7-2,CASSLVGRTGELFF
TRBJ2-1,TRBV29-1,CSDSLRGDEQFF
TRBJ1-1,TRBV15,CATSRDLGDTEAFF
TRBJ1-6,TRBV15,CATSIGTGGGNSPLHF
TRBJ2-7,TRBV6-2/TRBV6-3,CASSYSQSYEQYF
TRBJ2-1,TRBV5-1,CASSLGQGPYNEQFF
TRBJ2-4,TRBV28,CASRQGAKGKNIQYF
TRBJ1-3,TRBV9,CASSRDIYSGNTIYF
TRBJ2-2,TRBV6-5,CASRTGGTGELFF
TRBJ1-5,TRBV29-1,CSVGYSNQPQHF
TRBJ2-7,TRBV18,CASSPDGTSREQYF
TRBJ2-7,TRBV19,CASSNHASGRSYEQYF
TRBJ1-2,TRBV9,CASSSGQGLYGYTF